This T cell receptor (beta chain) originates from a study of beta chain features in type 1 diabetes. Expressed TCRB transcripts were sequenced after all isolated RNA was converted to cDNA. Naive, central memory and regulatory T cell samples yielded around 3.5 million reads on average. Here immunoSEQ multiplex PCR was the method, and the copy in TCRdb shows in-frame clones only, minus some. Among 150,000 to 200,000 clones, approximately 8.4% were seen once, and the ten largest hold 2% to 2.5%. Study observations and caveats: It was among patients, rather than healthy donors, that naive, central memory and Treg TCRB repertoires appeared more similar. Individuals with type 1 diabetes displayed fewer insertions and more deletions at VDJ junctions.

Comments on this clone: Its antigen is unidentified. At one end the junction does not follow the germline gene, possibly because of a read error.

Material: central memory CD4+ T cells from blood. The TCR originated in a woman aged 18-29 years in good health.

This CDR3 reads CATSRGPNDEQYF. CDR3 bases: TGTGCCACCAGTAGAGGTCCTAACGACGAGCAGTACTTC. The gene calls are TRBV15 and TRBJ2-7, with D uncertain. Germline lookup yields CDR1 LNHNV and CDR2 YYDKDF (reference sequence). The CDR3 extends over 13 amino acids.